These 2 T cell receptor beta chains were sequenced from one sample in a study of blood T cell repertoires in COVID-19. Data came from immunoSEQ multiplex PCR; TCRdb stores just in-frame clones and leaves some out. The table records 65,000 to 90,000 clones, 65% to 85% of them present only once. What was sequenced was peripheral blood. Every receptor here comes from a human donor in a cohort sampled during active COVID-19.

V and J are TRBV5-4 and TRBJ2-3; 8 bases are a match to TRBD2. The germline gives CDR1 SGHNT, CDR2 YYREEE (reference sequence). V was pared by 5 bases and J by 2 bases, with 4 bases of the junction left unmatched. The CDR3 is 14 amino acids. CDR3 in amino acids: CASRPGGPTDTQYF. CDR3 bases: TGTGCCAGCAGACCGGGGGGGCCCACAGATACGCAGTATTTT. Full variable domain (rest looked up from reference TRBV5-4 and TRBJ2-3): ETGVTQSPTHLIKTRGQQVTLRCSSQSGHNTVSWYQQALGQGPQFIFQYYREEENGRGNFPPRFSGLQFPNYSSELNVNALELDDSALYLCASRPGGPTDTQYFGPGTRLTVL.

DNA for the CDR3: TGTGCCAGCAGCTTCACAGGGAGGGGGACCGGGGAGCTGTTTTTT. The encoded protein is CASSFTGRGTGELFF. The V call is TRBV7-3, the J call TRBJ2-2; D is perhaps TRBD2 (7 bases). V was clipped by 3 bases and J by 5 bases, with 13 bases between them. The length of the CDR3 is 15 residues. The germline V gene encodes CDR1 SGHTA and CDR2 FQGTGA. The variable domain in full, completed from reference TRBV7-3 and TRBJ2-2, reads GAGVSQTPSNKVTEKGKYVELRCDPISGHTALYWYRQSLGQGPEFLIYFQGTGAADDSGLPNDRFFAVRPEGSVSTLKIQRTERGDSAVYLCASSFTGRGTGELFFGEGSRLTVL.